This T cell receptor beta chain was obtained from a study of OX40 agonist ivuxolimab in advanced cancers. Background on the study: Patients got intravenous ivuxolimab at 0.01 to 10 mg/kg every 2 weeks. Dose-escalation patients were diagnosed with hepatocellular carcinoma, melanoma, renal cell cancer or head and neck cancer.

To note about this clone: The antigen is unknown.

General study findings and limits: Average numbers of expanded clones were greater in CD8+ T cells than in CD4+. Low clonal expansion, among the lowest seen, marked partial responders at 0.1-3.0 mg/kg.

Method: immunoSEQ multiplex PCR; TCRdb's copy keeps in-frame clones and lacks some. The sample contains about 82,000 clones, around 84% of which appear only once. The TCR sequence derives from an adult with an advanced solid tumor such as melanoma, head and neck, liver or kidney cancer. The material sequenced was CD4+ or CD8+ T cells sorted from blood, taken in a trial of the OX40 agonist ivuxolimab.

This CDR3 is CASSRGTGGDEQYF. The DNA of the CDR3 is TGTGCCAGCTCACGAGGGACAGGGGGCGACGAGCAGTACTTC. The chain joins TRBV18 to TRBJ2-7; 12 positions match TRBD1. Germline V gene data show CDR1 as KGHSH and CDR2 as LQKENI. The CDR3 runs to 14 residues. V was clipped by 4 bases and J by 5 bases; unmatched bases: 3.